This paragraph covers one T cell receptor (beta chain) sequence. The antigen it recognizes is unknown. One base away there is no much larger clone; base qualities are not given. This entry comes from a study of OX40 agonist ivuxolimab in advanced cancers. Background for the entire study: The costimulatory receptor OX40 (CD134) was targeted by ivuxolimab, a fully human IgG2 agonistic monoclonal antibody. Intravenous ivuxolimab was administered to patients every 2 weeks at six dose levels: 0.01, 0.1, 0.3, 1.5, 3 and 10 mg/kg. Of the roughly 52 dose-escalation patients, hepatocellular carcinoma was present in about 20, melanoma in some 15, renal cell carcinoma in 9 and head and neck cancer in 9. In the dose-escalation cohort, 75% to 90% of patients were male, and the mean age was 60 years with a range of 23 to 79. Prior anti-PD-1, anti-PD-L1 or anti-CTLA-4 therapy was permitted, and 35% to 40% of dose-escalation patients had received checkpoint inhibitors. Partial responses occurred in three dose-escalation patients: two with cutaneous melanoma and one with hepatocellular carcinoma. The point of sequencing TCRbeta in the periphery was to test whether ivuxolimab changed TCR sequence diversity and drove clonal T-cell expansion. The paper covers the monotherapy dose-escalation part of the phase I ivuxolimab trial, which included N of about 56 patients.

To sequence the TCRbeta CDR3 region, genomic DNA was isolated from the sorted cells. The immunoSEQ Assay was used for sequencing of TCRbeta CDR3 regions. TCRdb carries this immuneACCESS record with in-frame sequences only. Its versions omit some clonotypes, under half of them owing to an unresolved V gene in the studies checked, with the rest unexplained. This sample holds roughly 67,000 clones; about 84% were observed only once. About a tenth of the sample is taken by the ten largest. Inclusive of the bounding cysteine and valine, the CDR3 is 15 residues long. Solely the CDR3 DNA is kept, with 45 bases framed from the first base. Here V drops 7 bases and J drops 2 bases, and the junction holds 11 bases not matched to any gene. CDR1 MNHNY and CDR2 SVGAGI are derived from the germline V gene (reference sequence). General findings and caveats noted by the study authors: In the 0.1-3.0 mg/kg groups, partial responders were among the patients with the lowest normalized peripheral clonal expansion, particularly in CD8+ T cells. The antigen specificity of the clonally expanded peripheral T cells was not determined. After ivuxolimab, more expanded clones were found on average in CD8+ T cells than in CD4+ T cells. Low levels of normalized T-cell clonal expansion were also shown by some nonresponding patients. At doses from 0.1 to 3.0 mg/kg, clonal expansion was seen in both CD4+ and CD8+ blood T cells between baseline and week 6.

The trial excluded patients who had a history of autoimmune disease or who were on systemic immunosuppression. Peripheral blood for TCR sequencing was collected from all dose cohorts at baseline, on cycle 4 day 1, and on cycle 7 day 1. The samples were drawn from a first-in-human, open-label, multicenter phase I dose-escalation trial of ivuxolimab. The trial enrolled adults with locally advanced or metastatic head and neck squamous cell, hepatocellular, melanoma or renal cell carcinoma. Before TCR sequencing, CD4+ T cells and CD8+ T cells were sorted from peripheral blood as separate populations. The rearrangement joined TRBV6-6 to TRBJ2-7; 7 nucleotides in the junction match TRBD1. The source is an adult with an advanced solid tumor such as melanoma, head and neck, liver or kidney cancer. Sequences were derived from CD4+ or CD8+ T cells sorted from blood, sampled in a trial of the OX40 agonist ivuxolimab. The CDR3 reads CASTGPGTETYEQYV. The DNA reads as follows: TGTGCCAGCACCGGACCCGGGACAGAGACCTACGAGCAGTACGTC.